This T cell receptor (beta chain) originates from a study of Graves' ophthalmopathy and Graves' hyperthyroidism. V was cut by 4 bases and J by 3 bases, with 13 bases left in between. Per germline, CDR1 SGHRS and CDR2 YFSETQ. This CDR3 region has 14 residues. Under 3 months in duration, the ophthalmopathy in affected donors had moderate-to-severe activity, CAS ≥3 and NOSPECS ≥4. Other autoimmune diseases, uncontrolled infections, pregnancy or lactation led to the exclusion of patients. RNA transcripts yielded amplified TCR beta CDR3 regions. The authors performed first-round RT-PCR with HTBI primers and then a second-round multiplex PCR. TCRdb redid the calling of the multiplex PCR reads with MiXCR, one entry per CDR3 protein. The data hold under 400,000 distinct CDR3 sequences, with roughly 15% observed a single time. The sample holds many counts of this clonotype. Its antigen is undetermined. Study-level results: The majority of expanded thyroid clonotypes above 0.001 frequency also occurred in blood. Predictions made by the model for ophthalmopathy progression reached more than 55% sensitivity and less than 80% specificity.

The source material was peripheral blood. The origin of this receptor is an adult man with Graves' ophthalmopathy. The chain has TRBV5-1 and TRBJ2-5; D ambiguous. For the CDR3, the DNA is TGCGCCAGCAGCCTCGGTGGCTTGGAAGAGACCCAGTACTTC. This codes for CASSLGGLEETQYF.